This entry lists 8 T cell receptor beta chains sequenced from one sample in a study of persistence of HIV-infected CD4 T cells. This was the immunoSEQ version 4 assay in survey mode. Sequencing was performed with immunoSEQ multiplex PCR; in TCRdb, only in-frame clones are kept and a portion is missing. Of tens of thousands of clones listed, about 81% are singletons. The stimulus was lysate of CMV-infected fibroblasts, 9 to 10 ug/mL. Sorted nonresponding memory CD4+ T cells were CD40L-negative, CD69-negative, CD45RO-high. Their cognate antigens are unknown. Material: CD4+ T cells sorted from PBMCs after roughly 19-hour stimulation, obtained from a patient who received antiretroviral therapy. These receptors all stem from an adult woman with HIV who was CMV-seropositive.

The chain has TRBV7-6 and TRBJ2-5; 8 nucleotides agree with TRBD1. CDR1 and CDR2 from the germline V gene are SGHVS and FNYEAQ. V dropped 5 bases and J dropped 2; count of bases not matched to a gene: 4. This CDR3 region has 14 residues. In DNA, the CDR3 is TGTGCCAGCAGCCCACGACAGGGGCAAGAGACCCAGTACTTC. This codes for CASSPRQGQETQYF. Full variable domain (remainder filled in from reference TRBV7-6 and TRBJ2-5): GAGVSQSPRYKVTKRGQDVALRCDPISGHVSLYWYRQALGQGPEFLTYFNYEAQQDKSGLPNDRFSAERPEGSISTLTIQRTEQRDSAMYRCASSPRQGQETQYFGPGTRLLVL.

This clone showed up just once. The rearrangement joins TRBV2 to TRBJ2-3; TRBD1 or TRBD2 may be the D gene (5 bases each). The CDR3 loop spans 15 amino acids. The germline V and J ends were trimmed by 3 bases and 1 base, with 11 bases remaining between them. The germline gives CDR1 SNHLY, CDR2 FYNNEI. CDR3 bases: TGTGCCAGCAGTGATTGGGGGAGCGGCACAGATACGCAGTATTTT. Translating it yields CASSDWGSGTDTQYF.

The chain carries TRBV7-2 and TRBJ1-3; D unclear. This CDR3 comprises 15 residues. Germline V gene data show CDR1 as SGHTA and CDR2 as FQGNSA. V lost 5 bases to trimming and J lost 1 base, with 12 bases between them. CDR3 nucleotides: TGTGCCAGCAGCCCGCAATGGGGTTCTGGAAACACCATATATTTT. Translated: CASSPQWGSGNTIYF.

The chain recombines TRBV24-1 with TRBJ1-5, with D uncertain. The CDR3 consists of 13 residues. V gave up 5 bases and J gave up 4 bases, with 8 bases separating them. Germline CDR1 reads KGHDR; CDR2 reads SFDVKD. CDR3 DNA: TGTGCCACCAGTGGGTCACTAAATCAGCCCCAGCATTTT. This sequence encodes CATSGSLNQPQHF.

The chain combines TRBV3-1 (or the pseudogene TRBV3-2) with TRBJ2-2, with unresolved D. This CDR3 has 15 residues. Germline V gives CDR1 LGHDT, CDR2 YNNKEL (reference sequence). With 1 base removed from V and 1 base from J, the gap between germline ends came to 7 bases. In nucleotides, the CDR3 is TGTGCCAGCAGCCAAGGCAGTGAGAACACCGGGGAGCTGTTTTTT. Translation gives CASSQGSENTGELFF.

The rearrangement uses TRBV9 and TRBJ2-1; TRBD2 might be the D (5 bases). CDR3 length: 12 amino acids. Trimming cost V 4 bases and J 7 bases, with 9 bases left between them. The germline CDR1 and CDR2 sequences are SGDLS and YYNGEE. The CDR3 here is CASSLTGNEQFF. As DNA, the CDR3 is TGTGCCAGCAGCCTAACGGGGAATGAGCAGTTCTTC.

V and J are TRBV30 and TRBJ1-3, with D maybe TRBD1 (5 bases). CDR3 length: 17 residues. With 1 base removed from V and 4 bases from J, the gap between germline ends came to 20 bases. In germline, CDR1 is GTSNPN, CDR2 SVGIG (reference sequence). DNA of the CDR3: TGTGCCTGGAGTGGGGGACCGGGAGCTTCCCAAGGAAACACCATATATTTT. Residues: CAWSGGPGASQGNTIYF.

The V call is TRBV15, the J call TRBJ2-7; 11 positions agree with TRBD2. Losses at the gene ends were 2 bases for V and 4 bases for J; bases not matched to a gene: 4. Looked up from germline, CDR1 is LNHNV and CDR2 is YYDKDF (reference sequence). The CDR3 has 15 residues. This chain's CDR3 is CATSRTSGSGYEQYF. CDR3 DNA: TGTGCCACCAGCAGAACTAGCGGGAGTGGGTACGAGCAGTACTTC.